Listed below are T cell receptor beta chains from one sample, sequenced in a study of early T cells in non-severe SARS-CoV-2 infection. TCRdb called the 5' RACE reads again in MiXCR, with one record for every CDR3 protein. The table has around 34,000 distinct CDR3 sequences, roughly 4.4% seen once; the top ten hold roughly 16%. Sequenced: whole blood. The origin of the receptors is an adult who was a healthcare worker with PCR-confirmed SARS-CoV-2 infection or an uninfected control (not recorded which). The CDR3 runs from the conserved cysteine through the conserved F or W. The D gene is left open where the match is weak. Where a row states a size, it is once, few, many or the class of an expanded clone; other rows omit it.

v_call,cdr3_length,d_call,clone_size,j_call,cdr3_aa,cdr3_nt
TRBV5-1,14,TRBD2,many,TRBJ2-3,CASSWTSTADTQYF,TGCGCCAGCAGCTGGACTAGCACCGCAGATACGCAGTATTTT
TRBV5-4,15,TRBD1,-,TRBJ1-4,CASSFNRGGNEKLFF,TGTGCCAGCAGCTTTAACAGGGGAGGGAATGAAAAACTGTTTTTT
TRBV6-2/TRBV6-3,16,-,many,TRBJ2-3,CASSYGYTTSTDTQYF,TGTGCCAGCAGTTACGGTTACACCACTAGCACAGATACGCAGTATTTT
TRBV20-1,14,-,many,TRBJ2-3,CSARRGTSTDTQYF,TGCAGTGCTAGGCGTGGGACGAGCACAGATACGCAGTATTTT
TRBV5-1,15,TRBD1,many,TRBJ2-2,CASSNTQGYTGELFF,TGCGCCAGCAGCAACACACAGGGGTACACCGGGGAGCTGTTTTTT
TRBV20-1,15,-,few,TRBJ2-3,CSATSTRSHTDTQYF,TGCAGTGCTACCTCGACCAGGTCTCACACAGATACGCAGTATTTT
TRBV29-1,14,TRBD2,many,TRBJ2-7,CSVVPRGGTLKQYF,TGCAGCGTTGTACCCCGCGGGGGTACCCTCAAGCAGTACTTC
TRBV6-1,14,-,many,TRBJ1-5,CASSEKGGNQPQHF,TGTGCCAGCAGTGAAAAGGGGGGGAATCAGCCCCAGCATTTT
TRBV20-1,13,-,many,TRBJ1-5,CSARDPQGRPQHF,TGCAGTGCTAGAGACCCACAGGGTAGGCCCCAGCATTTT
TRBV7-8,12,-,-,TRBJ2-3,CASSLLTDTQYF,TGTGCCAGCAGCTTACTTACAGATACGCAGTATTTT